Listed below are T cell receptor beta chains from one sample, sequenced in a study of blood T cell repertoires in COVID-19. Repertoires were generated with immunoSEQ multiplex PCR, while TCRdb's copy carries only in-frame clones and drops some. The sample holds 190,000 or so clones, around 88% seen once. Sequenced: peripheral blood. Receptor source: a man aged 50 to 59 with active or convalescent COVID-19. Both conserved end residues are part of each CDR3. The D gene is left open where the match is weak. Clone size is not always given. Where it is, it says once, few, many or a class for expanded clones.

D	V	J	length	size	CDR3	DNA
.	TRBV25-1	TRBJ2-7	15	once	CASSEIVGQSYEQYF	TGTGCCAGCAGTGAAATTGTAGGACAGAGCTACGAGCAGTACTTC
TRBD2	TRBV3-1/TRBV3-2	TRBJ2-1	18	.	CASSQEGLAGGSRNEQFF	TGTGCCAGCAGCCAAGAGGGGCTAGCGGGAGGTTCGAGGAATGAGCAGTTCTTC
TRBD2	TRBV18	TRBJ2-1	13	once	CASSPRREGEQFF	TGTGCCAGCTCACCAAGGCGGGAGGGCGAACAGTTCTTC
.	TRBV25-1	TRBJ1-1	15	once	CASRPGTGLLTEAFF	TGTGCCAGCAGGCCGGGGACTGGCCTTTTAACTGAAGCTTTCTTT
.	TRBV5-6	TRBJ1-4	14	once	CASSLLSGDEKLFF	TGTGCCAGCAGCTTGTTATCAGGGGATGAAAAACTGTTTTTT
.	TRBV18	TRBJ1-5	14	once	CASSPGQLNQPQHF	TGTGCCAGCTCACCAGGACAGCTCAATCAGCCCCAGCATTTT
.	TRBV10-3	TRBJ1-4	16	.	CAISGGAPQRGEKLFF	TGTGCCATCAGTGGAGGTGCTCCGCAAAGGGGAGAAAAACTGTTTTTT
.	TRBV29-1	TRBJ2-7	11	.	CSVRQGGEQYF	TGCAGCGTGCGGCAGGGGGGCGAGCAGTACTTC
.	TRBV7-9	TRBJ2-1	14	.	CASSLGSVLRVQFF	TGTGCCAGCAGCTTAGGGTCAGTCCTACGGGTGCAGTTCTTC
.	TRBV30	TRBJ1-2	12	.	CAWSRGGRGYTF	TGTGCCTGGAGCAGGGGCGGTCGTGGCTACACCTTC
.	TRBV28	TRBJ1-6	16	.	CASSLLDPGGSSPLHF	TGTGCCAGCAGTCTTCTCGACCCGGGGGGGAGTTCACCCCTCCACTTT
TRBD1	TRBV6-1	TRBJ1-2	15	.	CASSETGQRYYGYTF	TGTGCCAGCAGTGAAACGGGACAGCGATACTATGGCTACACCTTC
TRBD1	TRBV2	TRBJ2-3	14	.	CASSRDRTTDTQYF	TGTGCCAGCAGCCGGGACAGGACCACAGATACGCAGTATTTT
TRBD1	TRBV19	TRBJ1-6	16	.	CASNPDRGPYNSPLHF	TGTGCCAGTAACCCGGACAGGGGGCCTTATAATTCACCCCTCCACTTT
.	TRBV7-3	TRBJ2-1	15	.	CASSLIAGHYNEQFF	TGTGCCAGCAGCTTAATTGCGGGCCATTACAATGAGCAGTTCTTC
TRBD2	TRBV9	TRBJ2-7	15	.	CASSVGGTSSYEQYF	TGTGCCAGCAGCGTAGGAGGGACTAGCAGCTACGAGCAGTACTTC
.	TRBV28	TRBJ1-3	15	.	CASRSPVPSGNTIYF	TGTGCCAGCAGGAGCCCTGTTCCCTCTGGAAACACCATATATTTT
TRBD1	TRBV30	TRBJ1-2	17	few	CAWTTGGSDPANYGYTF	TGTGCCTGGACCACAGGGGGCTCAGACCCCGCTAACTATGGCTACACCTTC
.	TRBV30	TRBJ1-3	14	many	CAWRRLSSGNTIYF	TGTGCCTGGAGGAGACTGAGCTCTGGAAACACCATATATTTT
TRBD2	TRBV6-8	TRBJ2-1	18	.	CASSPGTSGRAAENEQFF	TGTGCCAGCAGCCCCGGGACTAGCGGGAGGGCCGCGGAAAATGAGCAGTTCTTC
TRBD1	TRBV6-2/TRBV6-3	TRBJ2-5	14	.	CASSYRDSQETQYF	TGTGCCAGCAGTTACCGGGACAGCCAAGAGACCCAGTACTTC
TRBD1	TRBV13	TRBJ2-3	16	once	CASSLAGTGGTDTQYF	TGTGCCAGCAGCTTAGCCGGGACAGGGGGCACAGATACGCAGTATTTT
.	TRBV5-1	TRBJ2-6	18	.	CASSWNQLGSSGANVLTF	TGCGCCAGCAGCTGGAACCAGCTGGGCAGCTCTGGGGCCAACGTCCTGACTTTC
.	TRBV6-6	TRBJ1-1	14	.	CASSYPGLNTEAFF	TGTGCCAGCAGTTACCCAGGGTTGAACACTGAAGCTTTCTTT
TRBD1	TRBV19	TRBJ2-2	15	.	CASSIGTANTGELFF	TGTGCCAGTAGTATTGGGACAGCGAACACCGGGGAGCTGTTTTTT